This T cell receptor beta chain derives from a study of blood T cell repertoires in COVID-19. From germline, CDR1 is LGHNA and CDR2 YNFKEQ. This CDR3 contains 20 residues. The V and J ends lost 1 base and 0 bases respectively, with 22 bases between them. Clones were read by immunoSEQ multiplex PCR, and TCRdb kept only the in-frame ones, dropping some. The table shows 30,000 to 40,000 clones, with 87% occurring only once. The TCR originated in a man between 45 and 60 years old with active or convalescent COVID-19. The rearrangement links TRBV4-2 to TRBJ2-4; a possible D gene is TRBD1 (5 bases). Sequences were obtained from peripheral blood. Written as DNA, the CDR3 is TGTGCCAGCAGCCAAGTAGGAAAGGGGCCTCATCTTCTAGCCAAAAACATTCAGTACTTC. The encoded protein is CASSQVGKGPHLLAKNIQYF.